The source of this T cell receptor beta chain is a study of beta chain features in type 1 diabetes. Study-level findings and limits: For TCRB rearrangement, an influence of HLA type remained unresolved here. VDJ junctions sequenced from type 1 diabetes patients showed fewer insertions and more deletions. Sequencing of cDNA might inflate the share of cells that strongly express TCR. Shortening of TCRB CDR3s, moderate but significant, appeared in all four CD4+ subsets of Type 1 diabetes patients.

Cells sorted by CD45RO/CCR7/CD25/CD127/CD95/CD27 comprised CD4+ naive, central memory, regulatory and stem cell-like memory cells. Germline values: CDR1 LNHDA, CDR2 SQIVND (reference sequence). This CDR3 region has 12 residues. Trimming removed 4 bases from V and 4 bases from J, with 5 bases in between. The entirety of the isolated RNA underwent reverse transcription, so expressed TCRB transcripts were sequenced. The table came from immunoSEQ multiplex PCR; TCRdb's copy has only in-frame clones and leaves some out. The sample records over 20,000 clones, about 45% being singletons. A note on this clone: The target antigen is unknown.

This receptor was obtained from a man aged 25-40 years with type 1 diabetes. The source material was stem cell memory CD4+ T cells from blood. The chain employs TRBV19 and TRBJ1-5; no firm D call. The CDR3 region is CASSNRNQPQHF. CDR3 DNA sequence: TGTGCCAGTAGTAACAGAAATCAGCCCCAGCATTTT.